This note documents a single TCR beta chain sequence. These data are taken from a study of blood T cell repertoires in COVID-19. Trimming pared 6 bases from V and 0 bases from J, leaving 9 bases between. Germline CDR1 and CDR2: MNHNY and SVGAGI (reference sequence). There are 14 residues in the CDR3. The data were produced by immunoSEQ multiplex PCR, yet TCRdb's version contains in-frame clones alone and is incomplete. In the table there are 250,000 or so clones, about four fifths of which are singletons. Participants were aged roughly 18 to 95 years, lived in 24 US areas, and enrolled virtually. Clinical history as reported by participants underpinned cohort assignment.

The chain uses TRBV6-6 and TRBJ1-5; D is ambiguous. The sequenced material came from PBMCs or T cells enriched from blood (not recorded which). The receptor was isolated from a woman between 35 and 50 years old who had been exposed to COVID-19. The chain's CDR3 is CASSPTNSNQPQHF. The CDR3 nucleotides read TGTGCCAGCAGCCCAACAAATAGCAATCAGCCCCAGCATTTT.